This record covers a single T cell receptor beta chain. The germline gives CDR1 DFQATT, CDR2 SNEGSKA (reference sequence). CDR3 length: 12 residues. Trimming stripped 6 bases from V and 4 bases from J, with 11 bases between. This specimen comes from a study of T cells after yellow fever vaccination. Researchers made TCR cDNA using 5'RACE template switching, and this step added a universal primer site and UMIs. TCRdb recomputed calls from the 5' RACE reads with MiXCR, one row per CDR3 protein. The sample contains around 590,000 distinct CDR3 sequences, approximately 13% of which appear only once. The sequenced sample was PBMCs, obtained on the day of the yellow fever booster vaccination. The receptor was derived from a man in his thirties or forties who received the YFV17D yellow fever vaccine. V is TRBV20-1 and J is TRBJ2-3, with a possible D match to TRBD2 (6 bases). The CDR3 sequence is CSAARGADTQYF. In DNA form, the CDR3 reads TGCAGTGCGGCGCGGGGCGCAGATACGCAGTATTTT.